This T cell receptor beta chain was profiled in a study of regulatory T cells in long-lasting Graves disease. This CDR3 has 17 residues. Looked up from germline, CDR1 is MNHNS and CDR2 is SASEGT. The time point: persistent/refractory GD, antithyroid drugs over 5 years with positive TRAb. The TCR library was made from RNA that had been extracted from PBMCs in TRIzol. As to this clonotype: The junction departs from the called germline gene at one end, perhaps through a read error.

To make TCR beta libraries, researchers used iRepertoire HTBI primers and Arm-PCR of CDR3 regions. TCRdb re-derived calls from the multiplex PCR reads in MiXCR, one entry per CDR3 protein. Here the sample spans more than 650,000 distinct CDR3 sequences, 30% being singletons. Sequenced here: peripheral blood mononuclear cells (PBMCs), sampled when the disease was refractory, from a patient treated with antithyroid drugs. This receptor was taken from a female donor with Graves disease. J is TRBJ2-6 and V is TRBV6-1; D may match TRBD1 or TRBD2 (5 bases each). CDR3 in DNA: TGTGCCAGCAGTACCGGGACCGCCAACTCTGGGGCCGACGTCCTGACTTTC. Encoded protein: CASSTGTANSGADVLTF.